The 20 T cell receptor beta chains below come from one sample, sequenced in a study of cytomegalovirus exposure and HLA in healthy donors. The repertoire was sequenced with immunoSEQ multiplex PCR; TCRdb's copy has only in-frame clones and lacks some. The sample yields 80,000 or so clones, 90% to 95% seen once. The sample was PBMCs. These receptors all come from a woman under 30 in good health and CMV-seronegative.

The chain employs TRBV5-1 and TRBJ2-1, with 16 bases that match TRBD2. The CDR3 runs to 18 residues. V dropped 4 bases and J dropped 2; count of bases not matched to a gene: 6. The germline CDR1 and CDR2 sequences are SGHRS and YFSETQ. CDR3 protein: CASSLGTSGGAAYNEQFF. The CDR3 DNA sequence: TGCGCCAGCAGCCTTGGGACTAGCGGGGGGGCGGCCTACAATGAGCAGTTCTTC.

The chain couples TRBV19 to TRBJ2-7, with D possibly being TRBD1 (7 bases). The germline V and J ends were trimmed by 5 bases and 4 bases, with 15 bases remaining between them. Germline V gene data show CDR1 as LNHDA and CDR2 as SQIVND (reference sequence). This CDR3 region has 14 residues. CDR3 nucleotide sequence: TGTGCCAGTAGTCGCGGGGCAGGGGGGTACGAGCAGTACTTC. Protein product: CASSRGAGGYEQYF.

V gene TRBV6-5 combines with J gene TRBJ2-7, with D possibly TRBD2 on 6 matching bases. Germline values: CDR1 MNHEY, CDR2 SVGAGI. V lost 0 bases, J lost 1 base, and 13 bases lay in between. This CDR3 contains 16 residues. CDR3 sequence: CASSYSSGSSSYEQYF. The DNA for the CDR3 is TGTGCCAGCAGTTACTCCTCCGGGAGTAGTTCCTACGAGCAGTACTTC.

V is TRBV2 and J is TRBJ1-5; D gene unclear. Trimming took off 4 bases at V and 4 bases at J, with 17 bases between the two ends. Per the germline V gene, CDR1 is SNHLY and CDR2 is FYNNEI. The CDR3 contains 16 residues. The CDR3 DNA sequence: TGTGCCAGCAGTGGCGGCGGGCTGAGAGAAAATCAGCCCCAGCATTTT. Encoded protein: CASSGGGLRENQPQHF.

V usage is TRBV27 and J usage is TRBJ1-2; a possible D gene is TRBD1 (6 bases). There are 16 residues in the CDR3. V dropped 2 bases and J dropped 3 bases, with 16 bases sitting between them. Per the germline V gene, CDR1 is MNHEY and CDR2 is SMNVEV (reference sequence). The CDR3 region has the DNA TGTGCCAGCAGTTTAAGGGGCCAGGGGTTCTACTATGGCTACACCTTC. Translated: CASSLRGQGFYYGYTF.

The rearrangement links TRBV7-9 to TRBJ2-5; D is ambiguous. V dropped 2 bases and J dropped 5 bases, with 9 bases sitting between them. The CDR3 consists of 13 residues. CDR1 is SEHNR and CDR2 is FQNEAQ in the germline V gene (reference sequence). The CDR3 here is CASSLNSRETQYF. The CDR3, as DNA: TGTGCCAGCAGCTTAAATAGCCGGGAGACCCAGTACTTC.

The chain recombines TRBV28 with TRBJ1-1; D is unresolved. Trimming cost V 5 bases and J 8 bases, with 12 bases left between them. This CDR3 contains 12 residues. Germline loops: CDR1 MDHEN, CDR2 SYDVKM. The CDR3 sequence: CASSPSIREAFF. The DNA for the CDR3 is TGTGCCAGCAGTCCATCAATTCGGGAAGCTTTCTTT.

Only one count was recorded for this clone. The chain is built from TRBV6-6 and TRBJ1-3; 8 bases are shared with TRBD1. The germline V gene encodes CDR1 MNHNY and CDR2 SVGAGI (reference sequence). CDR3 length equals 15 residues. V dropped 4 bases and J dropped 3; count of bases not matched to a gene: 5. The CDR3: CASSSRTGFGNTIYF. In nucleotides, the CDR3 is TGTGCCAGCAGTTCCAGGACAGGGTTTGGAAACACCATATATTTT.

The chain has TRBV5-1 and TRBJ1-1, with no clear D. Trimming removed 1 base from V and 6 bases from J, with 10 bases in between. The CDR3 sequence is 13 residues long. The germline CDR1 and CDR2 sequences are SGHRS and YFSETQ. The CDR3 is CASSLLGGPEAFF. The CDR3 coding sequence is TGCGCCAGCAGCTTGTTGGGAGGACCTGAAGCTTTCTTT.

This chain uses TRBV2 with TRBJ2-3, with 10 bases that match TRBD2. V shed 4 bases and J 4 bases; nucleotides not matched to a gene: 5. The germline gives CDR1 SNHLY, CDR2 FYNNEI. The CDR3 spans 15 residues. CDR3 in DNA: TGTGCCAGCAGTGGTCTAGCGGGAGCGGCAGATACGCAGTATTTT. Its translation is CASSGLAGAADTQYF.

V gene TRBV4-2 combines with J gene TRBJ2-5; TRBD2 matches at 10 bases. The junction had 1 base not matched to a gene; V was cut back by 0 bases and J by 3 bases. Germline values: CDR1 LGHNA, CDR2 YNFKEQ. The CDR3 covers 15 residues. The CDR3 reads CASSQEAGGKETQYF. The CDR3 nucleotides read TGTGCCAGCAGCCAAGAAGCGGGAGGGAAAGAGACCCAGTACTTC.

As DNA, the CDR3 is TGCGCCAGCAGCCCCAGCGGGGGGAGCACTGAAGCTTTCTTT. It is translated as CASSPSGGSTEAFF. The rearrangement joins TRBV5-1 to TRBJ1-1, with D possibly TRBD1 on 5 matching bases. From germline, CDR1 is SGHRS and CDR2 YFSETQ. The CDR3 loop spans 14 amino acids. Trimming shortened V by 4 bases and J by 4 bases, and 14 bases separated the two germline ends. Full variable domain (outside the CDR3, taken from reference TRBV5-1 and TRBJ1-1): KAGVTQTPRYLIKTRGQQVTLSCSPISGHRSVSWYQQTPGQGLQFLFEYFSETQRNKGNFPGRFSGRQFSNSRSEMNVSTLELGDSALYLCASSPSGGSTEAFFGQGTRLTVV.

The gene calls are TRBV7-9 and TRBJ2-2; D gene unclear. The CDR3 has 14 amino acids. CDR1 and CDR2 (germline): SEHNR, FQNEAQ (reference sequence). The ends were cut back, 2 bases at V and 7 bases at J, with 11 bases in the middle. The CDR3 sequence: CASSLSSYVGELFF. CDR3 coding DNA: TGTGCCAGCAGCTTATCTAGTTACGTCGGGGAGCTGTTTTTT.

This sequence joins TRBV2 and TRBJ2-2; TRBD1 is a possible D gene (8 bases). Between the trimmed V and J ends, which lost 1 base and 8 bases, there was a span of 14 bases. The CDR3 covers 15 residues. Germline V lookup: CDR1 SNHLY, CDR2 FYNNEI. CDR3 loop: CASSEEGQGLGELFF. The CDR3 coding sequence is TGTGCCAGCAGTGAAGAAGGACAGGGACTAGGGGAGCTGTTTTTT.

The chain has TRBV7-9 and TRBJ2-5; D is ambiguous. CDR3 size: 12 residues. V was shortened by 2 bases and J by 5 bases, with 6 bases between the two germline ends. Germline V gene data show CDR1 as SEHNR and CDR2 as FQNEAQ (reference sequence). CDR3 DNA sequence: TGTGCCAGCAGCTTATTGAGGGAGACCCAGTACTTC. It yields the protein CASSLLRETQYF.

The chain recombines TRBV10-3 with TRBJ1-4, with a possible D match to TRBD1 (5 bases). The CDR3 consists of 15 residues. Per the germline V gene, CDR1 is ENHRY and CDR2 is SYGVKD. The germline V and J ends were trimmed by 5 bases and 5 bases, with 15 bases remaining between them. CDR3 nucleotide sequence: TGTGCCATCAGTTCGGGGGTCACAGAGAATGAAAAACTGTTTTTT. Translated: CAISSGVTENEKLFF.

This sequence joins TRBV9 and TRBJ2-7, with TRBD2 matching over 8 bases. Losses at the gene ends were 4 bases for V and 6 bases for J; bases not matched to a gene: 12. Germline V lookup: CDR1 SGDLS, CDR2 YYNGEE. This CDR3 has 15 amino acids. As DNA, the CDR3 is TGTGCCAGCAGCCCTGGGACTAGTAGGACGCTCGAGCAGTACTTC. As protein: CASSPGTSRTLEQYF.

J is TRBJ2-7 and V is TRBV27, with 8 bases aligning to TRBD2. The V segment lost 6 bases and the J segment 3 bases; nucleotides outside the gene matches: 10. Germline-derived CDR1 and CDR2 are MNHEY and SMNVEV (reference sequence). This CDR3 has 15 residues. CDR3 in DNA: TGTGCCAGCAGGGCGTATAGCGGGAAAGGCTACGAGCAGTACTTC. It codes for CASRAYSGKGYEQYF.

The CDR3 region has the DNA TGTGCCAGCAGCGTAGAAGGGGCAGCTGGAAACACCATATATTTT. This gives the protein CASSVEGAAGNTIYF. The chain combines TRBV9 with TRBJ1-3; D is perhaps TRBD1 (5 bases). This CDR3 comprises 15 residues. V lost 0 bases, J lost 2 bases, and 9 bases lay in between. Germline-derived CDR1 and CDR2 are SGDLS and YYNGEE. Full variable domain (missing parts from reference TRBV9 and TRBJ1-3): DSGVTQTPKHLITATGQRVTLRCSPRSGDLSVYWYQQSLDQGLQFLIQYYNGEERAKGNILERFSAQQFPDLHSELNLSSLELGDSALYFCASSVEGAAGNTIYFGEGSWLTVV.

The gene calls are TRBV4-3 and TRBJ1-2, with 9 bases identical to TRBD1. Germline V gene sequence: CDR1 LGHNA, CDR2 YSLEER. This CDR3 is built from 15 residues. V was clipped by 4 bases and J by 2 bases; unmatched bases: 5. CDR3 loop: CASSPSTGGNYGYTF. The CDR3, as DNA: TGCGCCAGCAGCCCCTCCACAGGGGGCAACTATGGCTACACCTTC.